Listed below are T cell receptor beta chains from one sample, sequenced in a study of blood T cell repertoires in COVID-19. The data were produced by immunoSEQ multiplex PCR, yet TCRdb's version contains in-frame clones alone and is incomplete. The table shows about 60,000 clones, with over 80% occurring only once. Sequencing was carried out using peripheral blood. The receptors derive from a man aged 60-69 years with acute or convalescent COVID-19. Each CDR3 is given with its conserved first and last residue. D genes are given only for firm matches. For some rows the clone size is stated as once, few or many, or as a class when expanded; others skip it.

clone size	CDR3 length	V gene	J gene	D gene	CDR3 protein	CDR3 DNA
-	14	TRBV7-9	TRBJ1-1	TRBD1	CASSSLQGATEAFF	TGTGCCAGCAGCTCGCTTCAGGGGGCCACTGAAGCTTTCTTT
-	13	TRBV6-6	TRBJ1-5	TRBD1	CASSAQGGQPQHF	TGTGCCAGCAGCGCGCAGGGGGGTCAGCCCCAGCATTTT
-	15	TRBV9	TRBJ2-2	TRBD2	CASSVGGLAGGELFF	TGTGCCAGCAGCGTAGGGGGACTAGCCGGCGGGGAGCTGTTTTTT
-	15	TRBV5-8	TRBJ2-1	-	CASSRGGGAYNEQFF	TGTGCCAGCAGCCGCGGCGGCGGGGCCTACAATGAGCAGTTCTTC
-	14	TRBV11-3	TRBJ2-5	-	CASSLAPRQETQYF	TGTGCCAGCAGCTTAGCCCCGCGGCAAGAGACCCAGTACTTC
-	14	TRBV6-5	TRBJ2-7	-	CASSFSQGPYEQYF	TGTGCCAGCAGTTTTTCACAGGGTCCCTACGAGCAGTACTTC
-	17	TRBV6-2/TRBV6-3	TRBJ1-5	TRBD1	CASTPKGGGIGNQPQHF	TGTGCCAGCACCCCTAAAGGGGGCGGAATCGGCAATCAGCCCCAGCATTTT
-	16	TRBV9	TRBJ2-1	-	CASSREVDISYNEQFF	TGTGCCAGCAGTAGGGAGGTGGACATTTCCTACAATGAGCAGTTCTTC
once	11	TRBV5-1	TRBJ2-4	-	CASRSGDIQYF	TGCGCCAGCAGGTCGGGGGACATTCAGTACTTC
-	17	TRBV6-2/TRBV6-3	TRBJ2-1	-	CASSKQIRTDSYNEQFF	TGTGCCAGCAGTAAACAAATCAGGACTGACTCCTACAATGAGCAGTTCTTC
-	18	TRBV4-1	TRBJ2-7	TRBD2	CAGSQDKLAGASSYEQYF	TGCGCCGGCAGCCAAGATAAGCTAGCGGGAGCGAGCTCCTACGAGCAGTACTTC
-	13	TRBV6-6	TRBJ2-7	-	CASSYYSSYEQYF	TGTGCCAGCAGTTACTACTCCTCCTACGAGCAGTACTTC
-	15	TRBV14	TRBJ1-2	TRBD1	CASSLRTGGSDGYTF	TGTGCCAGCAGCCTCAGGACAGGGGGGAGCGATGGCTACACCTTC
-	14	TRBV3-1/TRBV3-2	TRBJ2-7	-	CASSQAGSDYEQYF	TGTGCCAGCAGCCAAGCGGGTTCGGATTACGAGCAGTACTTC
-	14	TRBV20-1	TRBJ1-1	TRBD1	CSASRGQGRTEAFF	TGCAGTGCTAGTAGGGGACAGGGAAGGACTGAAGCTTTCTTT
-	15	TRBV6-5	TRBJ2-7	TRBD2	CASSSTGAGEYEQYF	TGTGCCAGCAGTAGTACTGGGGCGGGAGAGTACGAGCAGTACTTC
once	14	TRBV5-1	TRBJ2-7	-	CASSSGLPNYEQYF	TGCGCCAGCAGCTCGGGACTCCCGAACTACGAGCAGTACTTC